Shown below are 27 T cell receptor beta chains from a single sample sequenced in a study of cytomegalovirus exposure and HLA in healthy donors. Vbeta (60) and Jbeta (13) primers were used in the PCR. The assay was immunoSEQ multiplex PCR, and TCRdb's table has in-frame clones only and misses some. The sample lists under 200,000 clones, around 81% occurring once. The specimen sequenced was PBMCs. Receptor source: a man in his forties in good health and CMV-seronegative.

The V and J genes are TRBV27 and TRBJ2-2; no firm D call. V lost 7 bases, J lost 3 bases, and 3 bases lay in between. CDR3 size: 11 residues. Looked up from germline, CDR1 is MNHEY and CDR2 is SMNVEV (reference sequence). CDR3 sequence (DNA): TGTGCCAGCACTGACACCGGGGAGCTGTTTTTT. It encodes CASTDTGELFF.

Only a few counts were recorded for this clone. The chain carries TRBV27 and TRBJ1-1; no definite D call. This CDR3 region has 13 residues. Trimming pared 4 bases from V and 10 bases from J, leaving 16 bases between. Germline loops: CDR1 MNHEY, CDR2 SMNVEV (reference sequence). CDR3 sequence reads: CASSSPSQNLAFF. CDR3 DNA sequence: TGTGCCAGCAGTTCCCCTAGCCAGAATCTAGCTTTCTTT.

This clone was seen just once. The genes are TRBV6-5 and TRBJ2-3; D is possibly TRBD1 (6 bases). The V end lost 10 bases, the J end lost 4 bases, and 18 bases lay between the germline ends. The CDR3 runs to 14 residues. In germline, CDR1 is MNHEY, CDR2 SVGAGI. CDR3 nucleotide sequence: TGTGCCACCCTTGCTACAGGGTGGGCAGATACGCAGTATTTT. It encodes CATLATGWADTQYF.

The rearrangement joins TRBV28 to TRBJ2-3; a possible D gene is TRBD2 (5 bases). The CDR3 extends over 12 amino acids. Per the germline V gene, CDR1 is MDHEN and CDR2 is SYDVKM. V shed 8 bases and J shed 6 bases, with 12 bases lying between them. CDR3 nucleotides: TGTGCCAGCCGACGGCGGGCCGATACGCAGTATTTT. Translating it yields CASRRRADTQYF. The full variable domain, rest sourced from reference TRBV28 and TRBJ2-3, is DVKVTQSSRYLVKRTGEKVFLECVQDMDHENMFWYRQDPGLGLRLIYFSYDVKMKEKGDIPEGYSVSREKKERFSLILESASTNQTSMYLCASRRRADTQYFGPGTRLTVL.

V gene TRBV6-5 combines with J gene TRBJ1-2; the D gene is possibly TRBD1 (6 bases). CDR1 and CDR2 (germline): MNHEY, SVGAGI. CDR3 length: 11 amino acids. The V end lost 6 bases, the J end lost 7 bases, and 9 bases lay between the germline ends. Here the CDR3 reads CASRQGRGYTF. The CDR3 DNA reads as TGTGCCAGCAGACAGGGTCGTGGCTACACCTTC.

The rearrangement joins TRBV5-1 to TRBJ2-5; 7 bases line up with TRBD2. V trimming: 0 bases; J trimming: 2 bases; junction bases outside the gene matches: 10. The germline CDR1 and CDR2 sequences are SGHRS and YFSETQ. The CDR3 has 17 residues. CDR3: CASSLGGPWGGQETQYF. DNA of the CDR3: TGCGCCAGCAGCTTGGGGGGCCCCTGGGGGGGGCAAGAGACCCAGTACTTC.

The chain employs TRBV4-1 and TRBJ2-3; 8 nucleotides align to TRBD1. Germline CDR1 and CDR2: MGHRA and YSYEKL. The CDR3 loop spans 16 amino acids. V lost 0 bases, J lost 5 bases, and 7 bases stayed unmatched. The CDR3 here is CASSQEVGQEEDTQYF. The CDR3, as DNA: TGCGCCAGCAGCCAAGAGGTGGGACAGGAGGAAGATACGCAGTATTTT.

V gene TRBV18 combines with J gene TRBJ2-1; TRBD2 agrees at 9 bases. In germline, CDR1 is KGHSH, CDR2 LQKENI. There are 18 residues in the CDR3. Unmatched junction bases numbered 8, after V lost 0 bases and J lost 2 bases. This CDR3 is CASSPPSLAGSPYNEQFF. CDR3 sequence (DNA): TGTGCCAGCTCACCACCGAGTCTAGCGGGATCCCCCTACAATGAGCAGTTCTTC.

This sequence joins TRBV5-5 and TRBJ1-2; D is undetermined. This CDR3 contains 13 residues. In germline, CDR1 is SGHKS, CDR2 YYEKEE (reference sequence). Trimming took off 0 bases at V and 2 bases at J, with 5 bases between the two ends. The CDR3 DNA reads as TGTGCCAGCAGCTTGGACACCAACTATGGCTACACCTTC. Translated, it gives CASSLDTNYGYTF. Using reference TRBV5-5 and TRBJ1-2 for the parts outside the CDR3, the full variable domain is DAGVTQSPTHLIKTRGQQVTLRCSPISGHKSVSWYQQVLGQGPQFIFQYYEKEERGRGNFPDRFSARQFPNYSSELNVNALLLGDSALYLCASSLDTNYGYTFGSGTRLTVV.

The rearrangement links TRBV7-2 to TRBJ1-2; D possibly corresponds to TRBD1 (6 bases). Germline values: CDR1 SGHTA, CDR2 FQGNSA. Deletions cut 5 bases from V and 4 bases from J, with 14 bases between. The CDR3 runs to 14 residues. DNA for the CDR3: TGTGCCAGCAGCGTACCCTGGGGGCCCTATGGCTACACCTTC. Protein: CASSVPWGPYGYTF.

The rearrangement uses TRBV4-3 and TRBJ2-3; TRBD2 aligns across 11 bases. J gave up 0 bases and V 6 bases, and 11 bases lay outside the gene matches. Germline CDR1 LGHNA, CDR2 YSLEER. This CDR3 has 18 residues. CDR3: CASSREVAGGPSTDTQYF. The CDR3 DNA follows: TGCGCCAGCAGTCGGGAGGTAGCGGGAGGGCCGAGCACAGATACGCAGTATTTT.

The chain recombines TRBV6-5 with TRBJ1-2, with 7 bases fitting TRBD1. The CDR3 consists of 14 residues. Unmatched junction bases numbered 7, after V lost 5 bases and J lost 4 bases. Germline values: CDR1 MNHEY, CDR2 SVGAGI. CDR3 region: CASSRDRFLYGYTF. CDR3 DNA sequence: TGTGCCAGCAGTCGGGACAGATTCCTCTATGGCTACACCTTC.

The CDR3 region has the DNA TGTGCCGGACACCGGACAACCATGAACACTGAAGCTTTCTTT. The encoded protein is CAGHRTTMNTEAFF. The rearrangement joins TRBV2 to TRBJ1-1; TRBD1 might be the D (5 bases). Germline V lookup: CDR1 SNHLY, CDR2 FYNNEI. This CDR3 has 14 residues. Trimming removed 11 bases from V and 0 bases from J, with 16 bases in between.

The V and J genes are TRBV6-5 and TRBJ1-2; D gene unclear. The length of the CDR3 is 12 residues. The V and J ends lost 6 bases and 3 bases respectively, with 8 bases between them. Germline V gene data show CDR1 as MNHEY and CDR2 as SVGAGI. CDR3 sequence reads: CASRSPDYGYTF. CDR3 DNA: TGTGCCAGCAGATCCCCGGACTATGGCTACACCTTC.

This chain joins TRBV14 and TRBJ1-3; 8 positions agree with TRBD1. J was trimmed by 0 bases and V by 0 bases; bases with no gene match: 10. The CDR3 runs 19 residues. Germline V gene lookup returns CDR1 SGHDN and CDR2 FVKESK. The CDR3 sequence is CASSQDSYSTGVSGNTIYF. The DNA of the CDR3 is TGTGCCAGCAGCCAAGATTCGTACTCGACAGGGGTCTCTGGAAACACCATATATTTT.

V and J are TRBV2 and TRBJ2-5; D is perhaps TRBD1 (5 bases). The J call may be incorrect, as the DNA end agrees better with TRBJ2-7. The CDR3 has 12 residues. The germline CDR1 and CDR2 sequences are SNHLY and FYNNEI. CDR3 in amino acids: CASSQGAYEQYF. The CDR3 DNA is TGTGCCAGCAGCCAGGGCGCCTACGAGCAGTACTTC.

This chain links TRBV27 with TRBJ2-5; TRBD1 agrees at 8 bases. The closer fit of TRBJ2-7 to the DNA end suggests the J call may be wrong. This CDR3 contains 14 residues. Germline CDR1 and CDR2: MNHEY and SMNVEV (reference sequence). The CDR3 protein is CASSWTGYGYEQYF. CDR3 DNA: TGTGCCAGCAGTTGGACAGGGTATGGCTACGAGCAGTACTTC.

The chain combines TRBV5-1 with TRBJ2-1, with 8 bases fitting TRBD2. Germline CDR1 is SGHRS and CDR2 is YFSETQ. V lost 1 base, J lost 0 bases, and 6 bases stayed unmatched. The CDR3 is 17 residues long. DNA for the CDR3: TGCGCCAGCAGCTTGTATAGCGGGGTGAGCTCCTACAATGAGCAGTTCTTC. Translated: CASSLYSGVSSYNEQFF.

The chain joins TRBV11-3 to TRBJ1-1; D not certain. The V end lost 5 bases, the J end lost 1 base, and 11 bases lay between the germline ends. The CDR3 loop spans 14 amino acids. Per the germline V gene, CDR1 is SGHNT and CDR2 is YENEEA. The CDR3 loop is CASSRPERNTEAFF. The CDR3 DNA follows: TGTGCCAGCAGCAGGCCGGAGAGGAACACTGAAGCTTTCTTT.

The chain combines TRBV19 with TRBJ2-3; maybe TRBD2 (6 bases). The CDR3 consists of 18 residues. Germline values: CDR1 LNHDA, CDR2 SQIVND (reference sequence). V was trimmed by 1 base and J by 2 bases, leaving 19 bases between them. CDR3 in amino acids: CASSIATPGLPITDTQYF. DNA for the CDR3: TGTGCCAGTAGTATAGCGACCCCGGGACTCCCTATCACAGATACGCAGTATTTT.

This clone occurred once. The chain links TRBV5-1 to TRBJ2-1; D may be TRBD1 (6 bases). CDR1 and CDR2 (germline): SGHRS, YFSETQ. Trimming took off 7 bases at V and 1 base at J, with 15 bases between the two ends. CDR3 length equals 15 residues. The CDR3 nucleotides are TGCGCCAGCTTACCAGGGGACGTGTCCTACAATGAGCAGTTCTTC. It codes for CASLPGDVSYNEQFF.

This clone has more than one count but fewer than ten. V is TRBV5-5 and J is TRBJ1-1, with 10 bases matching TRBD1. After removal of 0 bases from V and 6 bases from J, the junction contained 2 bases not matched to a gene. The length of the CDR3 is 14 residues. Germline V CDR1 and CDR2: SGHKS, YYEKEE (reference sequence). Written as DNA, the CDR3 is TGTGCCAGCAGCTTGGGGGACAGGGGCGCTGAAGCTTTCTTT. It codes for CASSLGDRGAEAFF. The entire variable domain, with the rest obtained from reference TRBV5-5 and TRBJ1-1, is as follows: DAGVTQSPTHLIKTRGQQVTLRCSPISGHKSVSWYQQVLGQGPQFIFQYYEKEERGRGNFPDRFSARQFPNYSSELNVNALLLGDSALYLCASSLGDRGAEAFFGQGTRLTVV.

This clone was detected once. The CDR3 reads CASSLFGGGQPQHF. The CDR3 DNA sequence: TGTGCCAGCAGTTTATTTGGGGGCGGTCAGCCCCAGCATTTT. J is TRBJ1-5 and V is TRBV27; D is possibly TRBD1 (6 bases). The V gene's germline CDR1 is MNHEY and CDR2 SMNVEV (reference sequence). V was cut by 1 base and J by 6 bases, with 10 bases left in between. This CDR3 has 14 residues.

This rearrangement joins TRBV7-9 to TRBJ1-1, with unresolved D. Trimming removed 2 bases from V and 1 base from J, with 5 bases in between. The germline V gene encodes CDR1 SEHNR and CDR2 FQNEAQ (reference sequence). CDR3 length: 13 amino acids. The CDR3 sequence: CASSLPKNTEAFF. The CDR3 nucleotides read TGTGCCAGCAGCTTACCAAAGAACACTGAAGCTTTCTTT.

This sequence joins TRBV9 and TRBJ1-2; possibly TRBD1 for D (5 bases). From germline, CDR1 is SGDLS and CDR2 YYNGEE. CDR3 length: 17 amino acids. Trimming removed 0 bases at V and 8 bases at J, with 23 bases between. CDR3 nucleotide sequence: TGTGCCAGCAGCGTAGCTACGGGGGGTGAACCCGAGGAAGGCTACACCTTC. Protein sequence: CASSVATGGEPEEGYTF.

The chain's CDR3 is CASSPMEQGDTQYF. Here the CDR3 DNA reads TGTGCCAGCTCACCCATGGAGCAAGGAGATACGCAGTATTTT. The chain links TRBV18 to TRBJ2-3; D uncertain. V was trimmed by 3 bases and J by 5 bases, leaving 12 bases between them. CDR3 length: 14 residues. From germline, CDR1 is KGHSH and CDR2 LQKENI. The whole variable domain, filled in from reference TRBV18 and TRBJ2-3, reads NAGVMQNPRHLVRRRGQEARLRCSPMKGHSHVYWYRQLPEEGLKFMVYLQKENIIDESGMPKERFSAEFPKEGPSILRIQQVVRGDSAAYFCASSPMEQGDTQYFGPGTRLTVL.

V gene TRBV7-2 combines with J gene TRBJ2-2, with 13 positions matching TRBD2. Trimming took 2 bases from V and 6 from J; bases not matched to a gene: 3. Germline V gene sequence: CDR1 SGHTA, CDR2 FQGNSA. The CDR3 consists of 16 residues. The CDR3 DNA is TGTGCCAGCAGCTTACCGGGACTAGCGGGGCCCGGGGAGCTGTTTTTT. Protein product: CASSLPGLAGPGELFF.